The 14 T cell receptor beta chains listed next were all sequenced from one sample in a study of blood T cell repertoires in COVID-19. TCRdb keeps only in-frame clones here, not all; method: immunoSEQ multiplex PCR. The profile shows around 140,000 clones, roughly 80% of them singletons. The sequenced sample consisted of peripheral blood. These receptors were taken from a man aged 70-80 years who had recovered from COVID-19.

The chain uses TRBV5-1 and TRBJ2-5; 9 bases fit TRBD1. The CDR3 runs to 15 residues. Germline CDR1 reads SGHRS; CDR2 reads YFSETQ. V was pared by 7 bases and J by 2 bases, with 9 bases of the junction left unmatched. CDR3: CASGGQGGSQETQYF. The CDR3, as DNA: TGCGCCAGCGGGGGACAGGGAGGCTCACAAGAGACCCAGTACTTC.

This chain uses TRBV3-1 (or the pseudogene TRBV3-2) with TRBJ2-1; possible D gene TRBD2, 6 bases. V was cut by 1 base and J by 10 bases, with 14 bases left in between. Per germline, CDR1 LGHDT and CDR2 YNNKEL (reference sequence). This CDR3 is built from 14 residues. This CDR3 is CASSQGWRAMEQFF. The CDR3 DNA reads as TGTGCCAGCAGCCAAGGGTGGAGGGCGATGGAGCAGTTCTTC.

This clone was observed once. The CDR3: CASSPAVQNNEQFF. The CDR3 nucleotides read TGTGCCAGCAGCCCCGCAGTTCAAAACAATGAGCAGTTCTTC. The genes are TRBV7-8 and TRBJ2-1; D is unclear. V lost 5 bases to trimming and J lost 5 bases, with 13 bases between them. CDR3 length: 14 residues. The germline gives CDR1 SGHVS, CDR2 FQNEAQ.

This clone came up once. The J gene is TRBJ1-5, the V gene TRBV10-2; D may be TRBD1 (6 bases). CDR1 is WSHSY and CDR2 is SAAADI in the germline V gene. This CDR3 has 16 amino acids. V was pared by 3 bases and J by 3 bases, with 15 bases between. CDR3 nucleotides: TGCGCCAGCAGTGATAGGGGCAGGGGATTCAATCAGCCCCAGCATTTT. This gives the protein CASSDRGRGFNQPQHF.

This rearrangement joins TRBV7-2 to TRBJ2-1; 9 positions match TRBD2. In germline, CDR1 is SGHTA, CDR2 FQGNSA. With 3 bases clipped from V and 8 bases from J, the junction kept 11 bases outside the gene matches. There are 16 residues in the CDR3. CDR3: CASSFGAAGGRDEQFF. The CDR3 coding sequence is TGTGCCAGCAGCTTCGGCGCGGCGGGAGGGAGGGATGAGCAGTTCTTC.

This chain links TRBV4-1 with TRBJ2-7; 7 bases agree with TRBD2. The CDR3 consists of 16 residues. J lost 4 bases, V lost 0 bases, and 9 bases had no gene match. Germline V CDR1 and CDR2: MGHRA, YSYEKL. The CDR3 reads CASSQELGTTVYEQYF. The CDR3 DNA is TGCGCCAGCAGCCAAGAGTTGGGGACTACTGTTTACGAGCAGTACTTC.

There are a few counts of this clone. This sequence joins TRBV3-1 (or the pseudogene TRBV3-2) and TRBJ2-7; D uncertain. Germline CDR1 reads LGHDT; CDR2 reads YNNKEL (reference sequence). Trimming stripped 0 bases from V and 2 bases from J, with 8 bases between. The CDR3 extends over 14 amino acids. The CDR3 reads CASSQDLLAYEQYF. The CDR3 DNA reads as TGTGCCAGCAGCCAAGATCTCCTAGCCTACGAGCAGTACTTC.

This clone appeared a single time. The chain carries TRBV5-4 and TRBJ2-1; TRBD2 agrees at 7 bases. The V gene's germline CDR1 is SGHNT and CDR2 YYREEE (reference sequence). The CDR3 is 14 residues long. Unmatched junction bases numbered 3, after V lost 4 bases and J lost 2 bases. CDR3 nucleotide sequence: TGTGCCAGCAGCCAAGCGGGGCCCTACAATGAGCAGTTCTTC. Its protein is CASSQAGPYNEQFF.

The J gene is TRBJ2-7, the V gene TRBV30; the match to TRBD2 covers 8 bases. CDR1 is GTSNPN, CDR2 SVGIG, per germline (reference sequence). J was trimmed by 6 bases and V by 0 bases; bases with no gene match: 10. This CDR3 has 15 amino acids. The CDR3 DNA reads as TGTGCCTGGAGTGTACTCGGGAGGGCCTACCGCGAGCAGTACTTC. It specifies CAWSVLGRAYREQYF.

The chain recombines TRBV3-1 (or the pseudogene TRBV3-2) with TRBJ2-2; no clear D. Per germline, CDR1 LGHDT and CDR2 YNNKEL (reference sequence). The CDR3 consists of 14 residues. Trimming removed 1 base from V and 4 bases from J, with 7 bases in between. The CDR3 region has the DNA TGTGCCAGCAGCCAAGGTGCTAGCACCGGGGAGCTGTTTTTT. Translation gives CASSQGASTGELFF.

The V call is TRBV4-1, the J call TRBJ2-1; 8 bases are a match to TRBD2. Per the germline V gene, CDR1 is MGHRA and CDR2 is YSYEKL. CDR3 length equals 14 residues. V dropped 3 bases and J dropped 6; count of bases not matched to a gene: 4. The CDR3 bases are TGCGCCAGCAGCCAGAGACTAGCGCCCAATGAGCAGTTCTTC. It is translated as CASSQRLAPNEQFF.

This sequence joins TRBV7-2 and TRBJ2-5; 9 bases match TRBD1. From germline, CDR1 is SGHTA and CDR2 FQGNSA. The CDR3 has 13 residues. The V gene end was trimmed by 2 bases and the J gene end by 5 bases; junction bases not matched to a gene: 0. The CDR3 DNA is TGTGCCAGCAGCTTAACAGGGGGCGAGACCCAGTACTTC. This codes for CASSLTGGETQYF.

The chain is built from TRBV19 and TRBJ2-3; 7 bases line up with TRBD1. V was clipped by 5 bases and J by 13 bases; unmatched bases: 6. This CDR3 contains 11 residues. CDR1 and CDR2 from the germline V gene are LNHDA and SQIVND (reference sequence). The CDR3 DNA is TGTGCCAGTAGTTACGGGGACAGCAAGTATTTT. Residues: CASSYGDSKYF.

The chain is built from TRBV3-1 (or the pseudogene TRBV3-2) and TRBJ2-1; 10 bases align to TRBD2. This CDR3 is built from 14 residues. J gave up 14 bases and V 1 base, and 8 bases lay outside the gene matches. Germline V gene sequence: CDR1 LGHDT, CDR2 YNNKEL (reference sequence). The CDR3 loop is CASSQGGGLAAEFF. The CDR3 DNA is TGTGCCAGCAGCCAAGGTGGAGGACTAGCGGCTGAGTTCTTC.